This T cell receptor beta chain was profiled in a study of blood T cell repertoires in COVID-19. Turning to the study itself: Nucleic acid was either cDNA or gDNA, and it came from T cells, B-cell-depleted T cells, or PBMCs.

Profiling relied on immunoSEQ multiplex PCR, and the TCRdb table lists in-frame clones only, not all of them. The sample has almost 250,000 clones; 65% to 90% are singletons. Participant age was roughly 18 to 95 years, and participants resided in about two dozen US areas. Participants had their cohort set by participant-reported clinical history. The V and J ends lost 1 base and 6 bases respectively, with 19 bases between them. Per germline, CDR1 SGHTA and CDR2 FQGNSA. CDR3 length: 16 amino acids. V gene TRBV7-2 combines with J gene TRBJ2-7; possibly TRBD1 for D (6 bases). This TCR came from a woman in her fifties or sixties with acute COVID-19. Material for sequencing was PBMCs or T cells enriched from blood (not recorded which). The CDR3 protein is CASSLGPGAGVSEQYF. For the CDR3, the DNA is TGTGCCAGCAGCTTAGGCCCTGGGGCAGGGGTTTCCGAGCAGTACTTC.